The 30 T cell receptor beta chains presented below share a single source sample, sequenced in a study of CD8 T cells in ankylosing spondylitis. Their recognized antigens are unknown. The study's findings and limits: Among TCR beta sequences, a motif of several highly homologous variants appeared characteristic of ankylosing spondylitis blood.

Via MiXCR, TCRdb re-called the 5' RACE reads, giving one row per CDR3 protein. The table shows approximately 550,000 distinct CDR3 sequences, with about 13% occurring only once. Sequencing used blood, either unsorted or a sorted T cell fraction (not recorded which). These receptors came from a male donor with ankylosing spondylitis.

The V gene is TRBV18, the J gene TRBJ2-7; 14 bases match TRBD2. CDR3 length: 17 amino acids. J was trimmed by 3 bases and V by 3 bases; bases with no gene match: 7. Germline lookup yields CDR1 KGHSH and CDR2 LQKENI. CDR3 amino acids: CASSPGTSGRAGYEQYF. The DNA for the CDR3 is TGTGCCAGCTCACCCGGGACTAGCGGGAGAGCGGGCTACGAGCAGTACTTC.

This clonotype showed up just a few times. This sequence joins TRBV25-1 and TRBJ2-7, with 14 bases matching TRBD2. Germline loops: CDR1 MGHDK, CDR2 SYGVNS. This CDR3 comprises 15 residues. V shed 7 bases, J shed 4 bases, and the junction held 6 bases outside the gene matches. The CDR3, as DNA: TGTGCCAGCACCTCGGGACTAGCGGGAGTGTACGAGCAGTACTTC. Translated: CASTSGLAGVYEQYF.

This clonotype has only a few counts. The rearrangement joins TRBV20-1 to TRBJ2-5; 12 positions match TRBD1. With 6 bases clipped from V and 9 bases from J, the junction kept 14 bases outside the gene matches. The CDR3 is 15 residues long. Germline CDR1 and CDR2: DFQATT and SNEGSKA (reference sequence). The CDR3, as DNA: TGCAGTGCCGCAACCGGGACAGGGGGCGCGGGGGCCCAGTACTTC. Encoded protein: CSAATGTGGAGAQYF.

In its sample, this clonotype was seen a few times. The chain is built from TRBV20-1 and TRBJ1-4, with 8 nucleotides matching TRBD1. The CDR3 runs to 14 residues. J lost 7 bases, V lost 4 bases, and 8 bases had no gene match. The germline V gene encodes CDR1 DFQATT and CDR2 SNEGSKA (reference sequence). This chain's CDR3 is CSATDRGGSEKLFF. The CDR3 DNA sequence: TGCAGTGCTACAGACAGGGGAGGAAGTGAAAAACTGTTTTTT.

The V call is TRBV7-9, the J call TRBJ2-5; D is uncertain. V was pared by 5 bases and J by 1 base, with 14 bases between. This CDR3 has 15 residues. CDR1 SEHNR and CDR2 FQNEAQ come from the germline V gene (reference sequence). The CDR3 here is CASSQGQPIQETQYF. The CDR3, as DNA: TGTGCCAGCAGCCAAGGGCAGCCTATCCAAGAGACCCAGTACTTC.

In its sample, this clonotype was seen once. The chain links TRBV27 to TRBJ2-1, with 10 bases fitting TRBD2. The CDR3 contains 17 residues. Germline V lookup: CDR1 MNHEY, CDR2 SMNVEV (reference sequence). V shed 5 bases and J 4 bases; nucleotides not matched to a gene: 11. In DNA form, the CDR3 reads TGTGCCAGCAGTACCTGGACTAGCGGAGGGGGATACAATGAGCAGTTCTTC. This encodes CASSTWTSGGGYNEQFF.

Only a few counts were recorded for this clonotype. The V and J genes are TRBV20-1 and TRBJ2-2; 7 bases align to TRBD2. The CDR3 totals 18 residues. V was pared by 1 base and J by 3 bases, with 14 bases of the junction left unmatched. The germline V gene has CDR1 DFQATT and CDR2 SNEGSKA (reference sequence). CDR3 region: CSARVWEGSDKHTGELFF. CDR3 DNA sequence: TGCAGTGCTAGAGTTTGGGAGGGGAGTGACAAACACACCGGGGAGCTGTTTTTT.

Here the CDR3 reads CASSLGLRFSGNTIYF. In DNA form, the CDR3 reads TGTGCCAGCAGTTTAGGTTTGCGTTTCTCTGGAAACACCATATATTTT. This chain links TRBV12-3 or TRBV12-4 with TRBJ1-3; D not resolved. Trimming took 1 base from V and 0 from J, leaving 10 bases between them. The CDR3 covers 16 residues.

There are a few counts of this clonotype. V and J are TRBV7-8 and TRBJ1-6; TRBD1 might be the D (6 bases). The CDR3 loop spans 16 amino acids. The germline V gene has CDR1 SGHVS and CDR2 FQNEAQ. V lost 0 bases and J 6 bases, leaving 12 bases between the germline ends. The CDR3 loop is CASSLAPGAFNSPLHF. The DNA of the CDR3 is TGTGCCAGCAGCTTAGCGCCAGGGGCGTTTAATTCACCCCTCCACTTT.

This clonotype was seen many times. The V and J genes are TRBV5-1 and TRBJ2-7; TRBD2 matches 8 bases. This CDR3 is built from 14 residues. V trimming: 0 bases; J trimming: 1 base; junction bases outside the gene matches: 0. Germline CDR1 is SGHRS and CDR2 is YFSETQ. CDR3 nucleotides: TGCGCCAGCAGCTTGGCGGGAGGGTCCTACGAGCAGTACGTC. Translated: CASSLAGGSYEQYV.

The rearrangement links TRBV7-9 to TRBJ1-1; D is possibly TRBD1 (6 bases). Trimming removed 3 bases from V and 8 bases from J, with 13 bases in between. Per germline, CDR1 SEHNR and CDR2 FQNEAQ (reference sequence). This CDR3 region has 13 residues. CDR3 bases: TGTGCCAGCAGCTTCCTAGGGGGAACGGAAGCTTTCTTT. It encodes CASSFLGGTEAFF.

This clonotype came up a few times. The chain recombines TRBV5-1 with TRBJ2-1; D is unresolved. Per the germline V gene, CDR1 is SGHRS and CDR2 is YFSETQ. This CDR3 comprises 14 residues. Trimming removed 2 bases at V and 7 bases at J, with 13 bases between. CDR3 nucleotides: TGCGCCAGCAGCTTTCACACACCGAAGAATGAGCAGTTCTTC. Translated, it gives CASSFHTPKNEQFF.

This sequence joins TRBV5-1 and TRBJ1-2, with TRBD1 as a possible D gene (5 bases). V shed 1 base and J shed 6 bases, with 13 bases lying between them. Germline CDR1 is SGHRS and CDR2 is YFSETQ. CDR3 length: 14 residues. DNA for the CDR3: TGCGCCAGCAGCTTGCTAAGGGGCGCGGATGGCTACACCTTC. It specifies CASSLLRGADGYTF. Together with reference TRBV5-1 and TRBJ1-2, the CDR3 gives the full variable domain: KAGVTQTPRYLIKTRGQQVTLSCSPISGHRSVSWYQQTPGQGLQFLFEYFSETQRNKGNFPGRFSGRQFSNSRSEMNVSTLELGDSALYLCASSLLRGADGYTFGSGTRLTVV.

CDR3 nucleotides: TGTGCCTGGATGCGCGGCGGGGAGCTGTTTTTT. It is translated as CAWMRGGELFF. This chain links TRBV30 with TRBJ2-2, with no clear D. The CDR3 is made up of 11 amino acids. The V end lost 4 bases, the J end lost 7 bases, and 7 bases lay between the germline ends. Germline lookup yields CDR1 GTSNPN and CDR2 SVGIG (reference sequence).

V is TRBV20-1 and J is TRBJ2-5; 13 nucleotides match TRBD2. The junction had 10 bases not matched to a gene; V was cut back by 5 bases and J by 4 bases. CDR1 is DFQATT, CDR2 SNEGSKA, per germline (reference sequence). The CDR3 is made up of 16 amino acids. The CDR3, as DNA: TGCAGTGCTCGGCGCTGGACTAGCGGGAGTTTAGAGACCCAGTACTTC. The encoded protein is CSARRWTSGSLETQYF.

This clonotype was detected many times. The chain is built from TRBV5-5 and TRBJ1-6, with D unresolved. V gave up 0 bases and J gave up 7 bases, with 11 bases separating them. The CDR3 contains 15 residues. The germline CDR1 and CDR2 sequences are SGHKS and YYEKEE (reference sequence). The CDR3 spells CASSLAARKNSPLHF. The CDR3 nucleotides read TGTGCCAGCAGCTTGGCGGCACGGAAAAATTCACCCCTCCACTTT. Variable domain in full (rest from reference TRBV5-5 and TRBJ1-6): DAGVTQSPTHLIKTRGQQVTLRCSPISGHKSVSWYQQVLGQGPQFIFQYYEKEERGRGNFPDRFSARQFPNYSSELNVNALLLGDSALYLCASSLAARKNSPLHFGNGTRLTVT.

This clonotype was counted ten times or more. This chain connects TRBV12-3 or TRBV12-4 to TRBJ2-5; D is unresolved. The CDR3 is made up of 12 amino acids. V was pared by 7 bases and J by 5 bases, with 11 bases between. The CDR3 protein is CASTKGLETQYF. DNA for the CDR3: TGTGCCAGCACCAAGGGCCTGGAGACCCAGTACTTC.

This clonotype has only a few counts. This chain links TRBV29-1 with TRBJ2-5; a possible D gene is TRBD2 (6 bases). The germline V gene encodes CDR1 SQVTM and CDR2 ANQGSEA. Trimming took 6 bases from V and 5 from J, leaving 16 bases between them. The CDR3 is 13 amino acids. This CDR3 is CSVPIGRRETQYF. As DNA, the CDR3 is TGCAGCGTCCCGATCGGGAGACGGGAGACCCAGTACTTC. The variable domain in full, completed from reference TRBV29-1 and TRBJ2-5, reads SAVISQKPSRDICQRGTSLTIQCQVDSQVTMMFWYRQQPGQSLTLIATANQGSEATYESGFVIDKFPISRPNLTFSTLTVSNMSPEDSSIYLCSVPIGRRETQYFGPGTRLLVL.

The chain joins TRBV7-7 to TRBJ2-2, with 11 bases matching TRBD1. The CDR3 covers 16 residues. Germline loops: CDR1 SSHAT, CDR2 FNYEAQ (reference sequence). Unmatched junction bases numbered 6, after V lost 5 bases and J lost 4 bases. CDR3 in DNA: TGTGCCAGCAGCGAAGGACAGGGGGCGGCCACCGGGGAGCTGTTTTTT. This gives the protein CASSEGQGAATGELFF.

This clonotype showed up just a few times. This chain links TRBV7-8 with TRBJ1-2, with 9 bases lining up with TRBD1. The V and J ends lost 5 bases and 8 bases, in that order; junction bases with no gene match: 15. The germline V gene has CDR1 SGHVS and CDR2 FQNEAQ. The CDR3 contains 16 residues. In DNA form, the CDR3 reads TGTGCCAGCAGCGCCTATTATGGGGACAGGGAGGCGGGCTACACCTTC. This gives the protein CASSAYYGDREAGYTF.

This clonotype was counted at least ten times. The V call is TRBV20-1, the J call TRBJ2-2; 8 bases are a match to TRBD2. CDR3 length: 17 residues. After removal of 3 bases from V and 2 bases from J, the junction contained 11 bases not matched to a gene. The V gene's germline CDR1 is DFQATT and CDR2 SNEGSKA (reference sequence). The CDR3 spells CSARESLLAGNTGELFF. CDR3 in DNA: TGCAGTGCTAGGGAATCGCTGCTAGCGGGTAACACCGGGGAGCTGTTTTTT.

In its sample, this clonotype was seen a few times. The chain employs TRBV7-2 and TRBJ2-4; 15 bases fit TRBD2. The junction had 4 bases not matched to a gene; V was cut back by 4 bases and J by 12 bases. Germline V lookup: CDR1 SGHTA, CDR2 FQGNSA. The CDR3 has 14 residues. The chain's CDR3 is CASSSGLAGGYQYF. CDR3 coding DNA: TGTGCCAGCAGCTCGGGACTAGCGGGAGGATATCAGTACTTC.

The chain recombines TRBV5-1 with TRBJ2-7; 10 positions agree with TRBD2. After removal of 7 bases from V and 3 bases from J, the junction contained 10 bases not matched to a gene. The CDR3 has 15 residues. CDR1 and CDR2 from the germline V gene are SGHRS and YFSETQ. CDR3 coding DNA: TGCGCCAGCCATTTGACTAGCGGGTCCTTCTACGAGCAGTACGTC. Encoded protein: CASHLTSGSFYEQYV.

The chain is built from TRBV5-1 and TRBJ1-1; tentative D call: TRBD1 (5 bases). Germline-derived CDR1 and CDR2 are SGHRS and YFSETQ. Trimming removed 4 bases from V and 4 bases from J, with 14 bases in between. The CDR3 is 14 amino acids. The CDR3 loop is CASSPTDRPTEAFF. The CDR3 DNA follows: TGCGCCAGCAGCCCTACAGACAGACCCACTGAAGCTTTCTTT.

This clonotype has just a few counts. In DNA form, the CDR3 reads TGCGCCAGCAGCCAATTAGGACTAGCAACCCAAGAGACCCAGTACTTC. Translated, it gives CASSQLGLATQETQYF. The V call is TRBV4-1, the J call TRBJ2-5; 8 nucleotides align to TRBD2. Looked up from germline, CDR1 is MGHRA and CDR2 is YSYEKL. The CDR3 totals 16 residues. The V and J ends lost 2 bases and 1 base, in that order; junction bases with no gene match: 6.

This clonotype was counted only a few times. This sequence joins TRBV5-1 and TRBJ2-1, with 7 bases aligning to TRBD1. Germline lookup yields CDR1 SGHRS and CDR2 YFSETQ. V was pared by 4 bases and J by 7 bases, with 8 bases of the junction left unmatched. CDR3 length equals 14 residues. CDR3 region: CASSGGQVVNEQFF. For the CDR3, the DNA is TGCGCCAGCAGCGGTGGACAGGTTGTAAATGAGCAGTTCTTC.

The chain joins TRBV2 to TRBJ1-6; 8 bases map to TRBD1. J gave up 10 bases and V 3 bases, and 11 bases lay outside the gene matches. The germline gives CDR1 SNHLY, CDR2 FYNNEI. The CDR3 is 16 amino acids. The CDR3: CASSDDSGQAGSPLHF. The DNA of the CDR3 is TGTGCCAGCAGTGATGACTCGGGACAGGCGGGATCACCCCTCCACTTT.

The chain recombines TRBV4-2 with TRBJ2-7, with 8 bases matching TRBD2. CDR1 and CDR2 from the germline V gene are LGHNA and YNFKEQ. Trimming removed 1 base from V and 2 bases from J; junction bases left unmatched: 7. The CDR3 length is 16 residues. Written as DNA, the CDR3 is TGTGCCAGCAGCCAAGGAGCGGGGGCGGGTCCCTACGAGCAGTACGTC. Translating gives CASSQGAGAGPYEQYV.

This clonotype has more than one count but fewer than ten. The chain recombines TRBV5-8 with TRBJ2-1, with unresolved D. CDR1 SGHTS and CDR2 YDEGEE come from the germline V gene. Trimming took off 0 bases at V and 8 bases at J, with 15 bases between the two ends. The CDR3 consists of 15 residues. Here the CDR3 reads CASSLEGLANYEQFF. As DNA, the CDR3 is TGTGCCAGCAGCTTGGAAGGGCTGGCAAACTATGAGCAGTTCTTC.

The J gene is TRBJ2-7, the V gene TRBV7-9, with 14 positions matching TRBD2. The V gene end was trimmed by 9 bases and the J gene end by 9 bases; junction bases not matched to a gene: 10. Per germline, CDR1 SEHNR and CDR2 FQNEAQ (reference sequence). CDR3 size: 14 residues. CDR3 sequence reads: CASSGLAGGGGQYF. CDR3 DNA sequence: TGTGCCAGTTCTGGACTAGCGGGAGGTGGAGGGCAGTACTTC.